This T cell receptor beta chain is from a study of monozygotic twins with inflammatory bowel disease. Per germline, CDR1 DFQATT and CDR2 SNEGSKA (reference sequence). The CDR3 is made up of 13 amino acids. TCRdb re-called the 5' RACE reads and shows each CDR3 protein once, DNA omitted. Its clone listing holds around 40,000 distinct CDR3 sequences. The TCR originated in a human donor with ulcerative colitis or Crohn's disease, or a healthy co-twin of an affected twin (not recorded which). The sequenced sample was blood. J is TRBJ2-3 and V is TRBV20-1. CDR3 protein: CSASHGGTDTQYF.